These 5 T cell receptor beta chains were all obtained from the same sample, sequenced in a study of cytomegalovirus exposure and HLA in healthy donors. Sequenced by immunoSEQ multiplex PCR; TCRdb stores in-frame clones only, minus some. The sample contains about 74,000 clones, roughly 94% of which appear only once. Sequencing input: PBMCs. These receptor sequences come from a man aged 18-30 years in good health and CMV-seropositive.

J is TRBJ2-7 and V is TRBV19, with D possibly being TRBD2 (5 bases). The V end lost 4 bases, the J end lost 7 bases, and 20 bases lay between the germline ends. The CDR3 has 15 residues. The V gene's germline CDR1 is LNHDA and CDR2 SQIVND (reference sequence). This chain's CDR3 is CASSTPGYPSREQYF. The CDR3 nucleotides are TGTGCCAGTAGTACCCCGGGGTACCCTTCTCGTGAGCAGTACTTC.

The rearrangement links TRBV28 to TRBJ1-1; a possible D gene is TRBD1 (6 bases). The CDR3 has 17 amino acids. Trimming took 6 bases from V and 4 from J, leaving 24 bases between them. From germline, CDR1 is MDHEN and CDR2 SYDVKM. The CDR3 sequence is CASSNGGAGVSSTEAFF. The CDR3 DNA reads TGTGCCAGCAGCAATGGGGGCGCGGGTGTATCAAGCACTGAAGCTTTCTTT.

The chain couples TRBV5-6 to TRBJ2-7; TRBD2 matches at 12 bases. The CDR3 consists of 15 residues. Germline-derived CDR1 and CDR2 are SGHDT and YYEEEE. V gave up 4 bases and J gave up 5 bases; unmatched junction bases: 7. CDR3 DNA sequence: TGTGCCAGCAGCCTGGAGACTAGCGGGAGCAACGAGCAGTACTTC. Its protein is CASSLETSGSNEQYF.

This clone was detected only a few times. This rearrangement joins TRBV7-2 to TRBJ1-5; no firm D call. Germline CDR1 reads SGHTA; CDR2 reads FQGNSA. CDR3 size: 14 residues. V was cut by 5 bases and J by 4 bases, with 12 bases left in between. The chain's CDR3 is CASSRPGGNQPQHF. CDR3 DNA sequence: TGTGCCAGCAGCCGCCCTGGAGGGAATCAGCCCCAGCATTTT. Based on the CDR3 plus reference TRBV7-2 and TRBJ1-5, the full variable domain is GAGVSQSPSNKVTEKGKDVELRCDPISGHTALYWYRQSLGQGLEFLIYFQGNSAPDKSGLPSDRFSAERTGGSVSTLTIQRTQQEDSAVYLCASSRPGGNQPQHFGDGTRLSIL.

The chain uses TRBV5-6 and TRBJ1-1; D is ambiguous. Trimming shortened V by 0 bases and J by 0 bases, and 15 bases separated the two germline ends. Germline V gives CDR1 SGHDT, CDR2 YYEEEE. The CDR3 contains 17 residues. CDR3 sequence: CASSLVVSWEMNTEAFF. The CDR3 DNA follows: TGTGCCAGCAGCTTGGTGGTCAGTTGGGAGATGAACACTGAAGCTTTCTTT.